This TCR beta chain originates from a study of vaccination and CD4 T cells after COVID-19 (dated by TCRdb to between 2021 and 2023). Study-level background: Convalescent patients had a positive SARS-CoV-2 result on nasal swab PCR, and of these patients, fewer than ten had mild disease and one had severe disease. Participants got two doses of the Pfizer-BioNTech BNT162b2 vaccine (n=8) or two doses of the Moderna mRNA-1273 vaccine (n=2). The time from the second vaccine dose to post-vaccine blood sampling had a median of roughly 72 days and ranged from about 12 to 250 days. Post-COVID blood samples from convalescent patients were collected a median of about 100 days after diagnosis, with a range of roughly 35 to 161 days. For stimulating the cultures, overlapping spike peptide pools were used, derived from SARS-CoV-2 as well as from the common cold coronaviruses HCoV-NL63, HCoV-OC43 and HCoV-229E. In 10 COVID-19 convalescent patients and a handful of infection-naive healthy vaccine recipients, researchers compared the spike-specific CD4+ TCR repertoire from before mRNA vaccination with the repertoire from after. In control cultures, a CEFX viral epitope pool was used as positive control, an HIV-1 Nef peptide pool was used as negative control, or no peptide was added. Six males and four females were included in the convalescent cohort, with two Hispanic individuals, seven Caucasians, two Asians and one multiracial person represented.

Turning to this clonotype: The clone's antigen remains unknown. No per-base quality is available; no much larger clone lies one base away.

The library was made by PCR. TCR sequencing of DNA from cultured CD4+ T cells used the Oncomine TCR Beta short-read assay at the Johns Hopkins FTIC core. The QIAamp micro DNA kit was used to extract genomic DNA from the cultured CD4+ T cells. Oncomine TCR Beta libraries from cultured CD4+ T cells were pooled using unique dual indexes and sequenced on an Illumina iSeq 100. Per the original workflow: Non-productive sequences were filtered out, and CDR3s that did not start with C, did not end with F or W, or were shorter than 7 amino acids were discarded. The MANAFEST web application was used to identify antigen-specific clonotypes by comparing peptide-stimulated wells against reference wells and other culture wells. For a clone to be called positive, the clone needed an FDR below 0.05, an odds ratio above 5, and a productive frequency above 0.1% in at least two of three replicate wells. A clonotype counted as cross-reactive if it showed significant expansion both in the SARS-CoV-2 spike wells and in at least one common cold coronavirus spike condition. Using R version 3.6.1, CDR3 homology was evaluated through Levenshtein distances (stringdist) along with unrooted phylogenetic trees (ape). TCRdb trimmed public reads at Q25 via fastp, called clones via MiXCR and kept in-frame beta chains. Entries that share a CDR3 protein sequence are merged under the most common genes and DNA. The V and J calls and clone size come from TCRdb's table, not from the authors' own analysis. This sample gives 15,000 or so distinct CDR3 sequences in total; roughly 60% of them show up just once. The ten most abundant clones make up less than 8% of the sample.

The treatment or condition label for this specimen denotes: approximately 9-day PBMC culture with coronavirus spike peptide pools or control peptides (ViraFEST assay). The ViraFEST assay was used in the study, in which antigen-specific T cells were expanded with peptide pools and expanded clonotypes were subsequently identified by TCR sequencing. The positive SARS-CoV-2 PCR tests of the convalescent patients were dated from March to December 2020, before the Alpha, Beta and Delta variants emerged in the United States. Each well held approximately 2 million PBMCs cultured in IMDM containing approximately 5% human AB serum and approximately 9.8 IU/ml IL-2, with about 9.4 ug/ml peptide pools added. On days 3 and 7, half of the culture medium was replaced with fresh IL-2-containing medium. After 10 to 11 days of culture, CD4+ T cells were isolated by negative selection with the EasySep CD4+ T cell isolation kit. Ficoll-Paque Plus gradient centrifugation was used to isolate PBMCs from whole blood, and the isolated PBMCs were then either used fresh or cryopreserved at -140C. Each culture condition was generally run in triplicate wells.

V drops 1 base and J drops 3 bases, leaving 16 bases in between. CDR1 SGHRS and CDR2 YFSETQ are derived from the germline V gene. The CDR3 spans 16 residues, from the cysteine through the phenylalanine. CDR3 DNA only is kept here, 48 bases in frame from base 1. Findings and caveats that apply to the study as a whole: Relatively few convalescent patients were included in the study, and early timepoints after natural infection were not analyzed. Although the median number of SARS-CoV-2-reactive clonotypes went up from roughly 20 after infection to 35 to 40 after vaccination, the increase was not significant. Nearly all vaccine-specific clones in convalescent patients (304 of 307) were mono-reactive for SARS-CoV-2 spike rather than cross-reactive with common cold coronaviruses. In convalescent patients, a median approximately 90% of post-vaccine SARS-CoV-2-reactive clones were detected only after vaccination, suggesting vaccine-specific priming.

The chain is made from TRBV5-1 and TRBJ1-2; the D gene remains uncertain. The clonotype was recovered from a human donor who had recovered from COVID-19. Sequenced sample: CD4+ T cells from blood, cultured in vitro. The CDR3 amino acid sequence is: CASSLYRESRDYGYTF. The DNA is TGCGCCAGCAGCTTGTACCGGGAGTCAAGGGACTATGGCTACACCTTC.